The clone carrying this TCR beta chain was seen a few times. Its specificity is not known. V lost 6 bases, J lost 2 bases, and 10 bases lay in between. Germline V gene data show CDR1 as LNHDA and CDR2 as SQIVND (reference sequence). This CDR3 has 14 residues. This sample is drawn from a study of identical twins. Study results and caveats: Monozygotic twins shared more out-of-frame TCR alpha than recombination models predicted.

TCRdb re-called the 5' RACE reads with MiXCR, one entry per CDR3 protein. Of about 890,000 distinct CDR3 sequences detected, around 12% appear once; the ten largest clones hold around 1.5%. The sample also formed part of further work on yellow fever vaccine responses in identical twins.

Source material: PBMCs. The chain couples TRBV19 to TRBJ2-2; D not certain. This clonotype originated in a woman younger than 35 in good health. DNA for the CDR3: TGTGCCAGTAGCGGCAGGATAAACACCGGGGAGCTGTTTTTT. It codes for CASSGRINTGELFF.